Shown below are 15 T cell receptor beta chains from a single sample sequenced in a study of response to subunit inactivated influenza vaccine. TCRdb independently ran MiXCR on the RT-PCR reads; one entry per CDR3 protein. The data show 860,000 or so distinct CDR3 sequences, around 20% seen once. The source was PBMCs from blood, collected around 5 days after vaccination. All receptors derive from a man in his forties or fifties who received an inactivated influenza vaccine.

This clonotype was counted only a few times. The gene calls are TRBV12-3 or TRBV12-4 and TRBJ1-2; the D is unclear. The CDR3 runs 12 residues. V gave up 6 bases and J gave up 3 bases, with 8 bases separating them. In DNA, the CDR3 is TGTGCCAGCAGACACGGTGACTATGGCTACACCTTC. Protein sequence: CASRHGDYGYTF.

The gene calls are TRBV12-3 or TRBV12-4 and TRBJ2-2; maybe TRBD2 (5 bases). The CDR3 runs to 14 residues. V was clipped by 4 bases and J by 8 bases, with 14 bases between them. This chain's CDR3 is CASSSYSGFGELFF. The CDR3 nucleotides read TGTGCCAGCAGTTCCTATTCGGGGTTTGGGGAGCTGTTTTTT.

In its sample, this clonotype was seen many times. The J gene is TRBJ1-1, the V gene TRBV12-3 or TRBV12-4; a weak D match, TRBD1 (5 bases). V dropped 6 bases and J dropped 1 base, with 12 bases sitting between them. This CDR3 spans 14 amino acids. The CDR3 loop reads CASRLDGANTEAFF. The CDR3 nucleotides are TGTGCCAGCAGACTGGACGGGGCGAACACTGAAGCTTTCTTT.

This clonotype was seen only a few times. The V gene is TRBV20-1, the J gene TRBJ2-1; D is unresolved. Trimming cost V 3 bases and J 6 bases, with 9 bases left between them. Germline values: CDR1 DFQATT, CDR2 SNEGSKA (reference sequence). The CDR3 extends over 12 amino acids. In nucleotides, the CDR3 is TGCAGTGCTAGTAAGCTGGCCAATGAGCAGTTCTTC. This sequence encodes CSASKLANEQFF.

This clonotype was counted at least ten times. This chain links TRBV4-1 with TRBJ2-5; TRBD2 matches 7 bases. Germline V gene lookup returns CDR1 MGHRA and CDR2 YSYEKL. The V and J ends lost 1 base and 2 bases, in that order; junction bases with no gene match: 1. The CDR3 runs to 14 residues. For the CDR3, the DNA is TGCGCCAGCAGCCAAGTCGGGGGGCAAGAGACCCAGTACTTC. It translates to CASSQVGGQETQYF.

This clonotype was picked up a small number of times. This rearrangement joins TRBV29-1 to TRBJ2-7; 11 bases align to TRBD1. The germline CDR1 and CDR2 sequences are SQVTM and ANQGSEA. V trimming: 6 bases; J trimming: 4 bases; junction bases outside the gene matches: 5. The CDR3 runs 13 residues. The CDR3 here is CSVGQGVLYEQYF. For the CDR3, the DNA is TGCAGCGTGGGACAGGGGGTTTTGTACGAGCAGTACTTC.

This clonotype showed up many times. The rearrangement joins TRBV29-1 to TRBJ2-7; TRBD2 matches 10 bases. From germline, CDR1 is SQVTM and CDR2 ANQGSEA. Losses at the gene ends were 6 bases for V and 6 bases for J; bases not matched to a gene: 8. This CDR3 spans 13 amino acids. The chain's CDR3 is CSVFSGRSGEQYF. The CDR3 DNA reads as TGCAGCGTGTTTAGCGGGAGGTCTGGCGAGCAGTACTTC.

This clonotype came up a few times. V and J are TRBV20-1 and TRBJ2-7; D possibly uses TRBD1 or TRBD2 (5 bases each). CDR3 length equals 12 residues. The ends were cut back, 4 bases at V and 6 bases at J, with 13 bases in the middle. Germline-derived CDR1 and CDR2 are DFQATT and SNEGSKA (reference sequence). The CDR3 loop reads CSATAGTSEQYF. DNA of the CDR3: TGCAGTGCTACTGCCGGGACGAGCGAGCAGTACTTC.

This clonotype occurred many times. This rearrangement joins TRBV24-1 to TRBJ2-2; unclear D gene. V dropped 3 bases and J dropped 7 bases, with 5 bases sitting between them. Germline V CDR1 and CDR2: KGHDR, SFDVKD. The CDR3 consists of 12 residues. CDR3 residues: CATSDAYGELFF. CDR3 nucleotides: TGTGCCACCAGTGATGCTTACGGGGAGCTGTTTTTT.

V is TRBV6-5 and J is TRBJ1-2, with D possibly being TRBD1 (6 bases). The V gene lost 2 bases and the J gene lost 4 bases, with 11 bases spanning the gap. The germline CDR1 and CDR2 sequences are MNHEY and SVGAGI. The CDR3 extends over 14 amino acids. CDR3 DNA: TGTGCCAGCAGTTACAAACAGGGCCCCTATGGCTACACCTTC. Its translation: CASSYKQGPYGYTF.

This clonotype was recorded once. Here the CDR3 reads CASSYTIVGGKFF. In nucleotides, the CDR3 is TGTGCCAGCAGTTACACGATAGTGGGGGGGAAGTTCTTC. V usage is TRBV6-2 or TRBV6-3 and J usage is TRBJ2-1; 7 bases fit TRBD2. The CDR3 totals 13 residues. The germline CDR1 and CDR2 sequences are MNHEY and SVGEGT. The V gene end was trimmed by 2 bases and the J gene end by 14 bases; junction bases not matched to a gene: 9.

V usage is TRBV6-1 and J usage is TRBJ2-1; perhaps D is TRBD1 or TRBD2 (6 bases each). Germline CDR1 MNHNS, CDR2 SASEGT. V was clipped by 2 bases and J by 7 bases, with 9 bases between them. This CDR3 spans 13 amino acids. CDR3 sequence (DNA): TGTGCCAGCAGTGAACGAGGGGGGAATGAGCAGTTCTTC. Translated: CASSERGGNEQFF.

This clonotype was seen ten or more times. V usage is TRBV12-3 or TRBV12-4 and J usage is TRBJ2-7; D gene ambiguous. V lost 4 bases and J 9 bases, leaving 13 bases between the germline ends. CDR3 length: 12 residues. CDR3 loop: CASSSPAAVQYF. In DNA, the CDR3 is TGTGCCAGCAGTTCCCCCGCGGCGGTGCAGTACTTC.

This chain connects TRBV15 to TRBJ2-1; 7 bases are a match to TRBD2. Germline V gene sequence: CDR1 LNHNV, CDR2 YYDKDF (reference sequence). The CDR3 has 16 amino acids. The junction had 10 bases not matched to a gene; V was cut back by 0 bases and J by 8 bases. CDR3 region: CATSRDGGSDGYEQFF. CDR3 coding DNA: TGTGCCACCAGCAGAGATGGCGGGAGCGATGGGTATGAGCAGTTCTTC.

This chain's CDR3 is CSASGPWDSPLHF. In DNA, the CDR3 is TGCAGTGCTAGTGGGCCTTGGGATTCACCCCTCCACTTT. The chain combines TRBV20-1 with TRBJ1-6; D call uncertain. The germline gives CDR1 DFQATT, CDR2 SNEGSKA (reference sequence). Trimming took 3 bases from V and 8 from J, leaving 11 bases between them. This CDR3 has 13 residues.